Sequencing of this T cell receptor (beta chain) was carried out in a study of blood T cells in healthy people across ages. The sample holds a few counts of this clonotype. Next came a second PCR, run for roughly 6 to 11 cycles, which used a sample-barcoded 5' primer along with a J-beta primer mix. TCRdb itself ran the 5' RACE reads through MiXCR, one entry per CDR3 protein. The table has around 990,000 distinct CDR3 sequences, roughly 24% seen once. The CDR3 sequence is 14 residues long. The V and J ends lost 0 bases and 5 bases respectively, with 13 bases between them. Germline V lookup: CDR1 DFQATT, CDR2 SNEGSKA (reference sequence). These same records also appear under a second study, on T cells of mothers and their children.

Sequences were obtained from blood. This TCR derives from a girl aged 2-10 years in good health. V usage is TRBV20-1 and J usage is TRBJ1-2; D call uncertain. CDR3 DNA: TGCAGTGCTAGAGAACAGAATGCTCTTTATGGCTACACCTTC. It specifies CSAREQNALYGYTF.